This T cell receptor (beta chain) was retrieved from a study of T cell responses to AZD1222 COVID-19 vaccine. General study points: Spike-specific TCRs gained breadth and depth after people received two AZD1222 doses.

CDR1 is SNHLY and CDR2 is FYNNEI in the germline V gene. V was pared by 1 base and J by 4 bases, with 4 bases between. The CDR3 sequence is 12 residues long. Assay used: immunoSEQ multiplex PCR; TCRdb lists only in-frame clones, some missing. Altogether 65,000 to 80,000 clones are present, around 92% being singletons, with the ten largest covering about 7.1%. As regards this clone: Its antigen is currently unknown.

The chain combines TRBV2 with TRBJ2-5; D is ambiguous. This clonotype was sampled from an adult in good health. The material sequenced was peripheral blood, taken on day 0 of MenACWY control vaccination. The CDR3 DNA reads TGTGCCAGCAGTGAAGGGGCAGAGACCCAGTACTTC. Encoded protein: CASSEGAETQYF.